The sample holds one count of the clone carrying this T cell receptor beta chain. Its antigen is unknown. Alopecia areata patients gave lesional scalp punch biopsies and peripheral blood samples. This sample is drawn from a study of CD8+ T cells in alopecia areata. Whole-study results and caveats: Lesional tissue from the scalp (especially in alopecia totalis/universalis) showed higher clonality than normal scalp. Shared TCR sequences were less clear between patients than in mice, possibly partly from HLA diversity.

Extracted RNA was reverse transcribed into cDNA, the sequencing template. Method: immunoSEQ multiplex PCR; TCRdb's copy keeps in-frame clones and lacks some. The table shows 20,000 or so clones, with more than 50% occurring only once. CDR3 size: 13 residues. The junction had 4 bases not matched to a gene; V was cut back by 9 bases and J by 4 bases. CDR1 KGHSH and CDR2 LQKENI come from the germline V gene. The TCR sequence derives from a human donor with alopecia areata. This specimen consisted of skin, obtained at week 0. V is TRBV18 and J is TRBJ1-1, with 11 bases identical to TRBD1. CDR3 amino acids: CASIGTGGTEAFF. The CDR3 coding sequence is TGTGCCAGTATAGGGACAGGGGGCACTGAAGCTTTCTTT.